Presented here are 19 T cell receptor beta chains from one specimen sequenced in a study of T-cell memory formation after mild COVID-19. Each CDR3 protein gets one entry after TCRdb re-called the 5' RACE reads with MiXCR. The table shows around 130,000 distinct CDR3 sequences, with 11% to 15% occurring only once. The specimen sequenced was PBMCs or a T cell subset sorted from them (not recorded which). The receptors come from an adult woman who had mild COVID-19 (a few samples of this study predate the infection). Cell type and time point are not known.

The chain couples TRBV7-9 to TRBJ1-2, with D perhaps TRBD1 (6 bases). Trimming stripped 5 bases from V and 6 bases from J, with 22 bases between. The CDR3 runs to 16 residues. Germline loops: CDR1 SEHNR, CDR2 FQNEAQ (reference sequence). The CDR3 loop is CASSLPLTGKKDGYTF. CDR3 coding DNA: TGTGCCAGCAGCCTGCCCCTCACAGGGAAGAAGGATGGCTACACCTTC.

There are a few counts of this clonotype. The chain is built from TRBV24-1 and TRBJ2-3; 11 bases align to TRBD2. The ends lost 3 bases at V and 2 bases at J; junction bases unmatched: 3. The CDR3 sequence is 16 residues long. Germline lookup yields CDR1 KGHDR and CDR2 SFDVKD. CDR3 region: CATSDPGLAVTDTQYF. The CDR3, as DNA: TGTGCCACCAGTGATCCGGGACTAGCGGTCACAGATACGCAGTATTTT.

This clonotype was recorded a few times. The rearrangement uses TRBV5-6 and TRBJ2-7; the match to TRBD1 covers 7 bases. The V segment lost 4 bases and the J segment 5 bases; nucleotides outside the gene matches: 9. CDR3 length: 14 residues. Germline V gene data show CDR1 as SGHDT and CDR2 as YYEEEE. CDR3 in amino acids: CASSNPGQTDEQYF. CDR3 sequence (DNA): TGTGCCAGCAGCAACCCGGGACAGACCGACGAGCAGTACTTC.

The chain recombines TRBV27 with TRBJ2-2; 9 positions match TRBD2. The CDR3 consists of 15 residues. V was clipped by 5 bases and J by 6 bases; unmatched bases: 7. Germline V gene sequence: CDR1 MNHEY, CDR2 SMNVEV (reference sequence). This chain's CDR3 is CASSPGLARPGELFF. CDR3 nucleotides: TGTGCCAGCAGTCCGGGACTAGCTCGGCCCGGGGAGCTGTTTTTT.

This clonotype has just a few counts. The chain joins TRBV6-6 to TRBJ2-7; a weak D match, TRBD1 (5 bases). The V gene lost 5 bases and the J gene lost 1 base, with 15 bases spanning the gap. CDR1 and CDR2 from the germline V gene are MNHNY and SVGAGI (reference sequence). The length of the CDR3 is 15 residues. CDR3 nucleotide sequence: TGTGCCAGCAGTCCCATACAGGAACAGTCCTACGAGCAGTACTTC. Translating it yields CASSPIQEQSYEQYF.

This clonotype was seen more than once but under ten times. The genes are TRBV11-2 and TRBJ2-7; D uncertain. Germline V lookup: CDR1 SGHAT, CDR2 FQNNGV. Trimming took 1 base from V and 3 from J, leaving 7 bases between them. The length of the CDR3 is 13 residues. This CDR3 is CASSLAMNYEQYF. Here the CDR3 DNA reads TGTGCCAGCAGCTTAGCCATGAACTACGAGCAGTACTTC.

The J gene is TRBJ2-2, the V gene TRBV29-1; 7 bases fit TRBD1. Germline V lookup: CDR1 SQVTM, CDR2 ANQGSEA. This CDR3 region has 16 residues. V shed 4 bases, J shed 6 bases, and the junction held 14 bases outside the gene matches. The CDR3 region has the DNA TGCAGCGTTGCCGGAACGGGACAGTGGTATTCCGGGGAGCTGTTTTTT. Protein sequence: CSVAGTGQWYSGELFF.

This clonotype was observed a few times. The chain couples TRBV5-1 to TRBJ1-1; a weak D match, TRBD1 (5 bases). The germline CDR1 and CDR2 sequences are SGHRS and YFSETQ. V shed 8 bases and J shed 6 bases, with 23 bases lying between them. CDR3 size: 15 residues. The DNA of the CDR3 is TGCGCCAGGGCGGAGGCACCCCCAGGGTTCCCTGAAGCTTTCTTT. As protein: CARAEAPPGFPEAFF.

The chain couples TRBV29-1 to TRBJ2-1; TRBD2 matches 8 bases. This CDR3 is 12 amino acids long. V was pared by 4 bases and J by 6 bases, with 2 bases of the junction left unmatched. Germline V lookup: CDR1 SQVTM, CDR2 ANQGSEA. The CDR3, as DNA: TGCAGCGTTGTAAGCGGGAGCAATGAGCAGTTCTTC. Its protein is CSVVSGSNEQFF.

This clonotype was observed a handful of times. The rearrangement uses TRBV12-3 or TRBV12-4 and TRBJ2-7, with a tentative D call TRBD1 (5 bases). V was cut by 6 bases and J by 3 bases, with 15 bases left in between. This CDR3 comprises 14 residues. The CDR3 reads CASSIWGDLYEQYF. The CDR3 DNA sequence: TGTGCCAGCAGCATTTGGGGCGATCTCTACGAGCAGTACTTC.

The chain combines TRBV6-5 with TRBJ1-2; D might be TRBD1 (5 bases). Per germline, CDR1 MNHEY and CDR2 SVGAGI. Trimming took 0 bases from V and 4 from J, leaving 12 bases between them. This CDR3 region has 15 residues. The CDR3: CASSYSFDSPYGYTF. The CDR3 coding sequence is TGTGCCAGCAGTTACTCGTTTGACAGTCCCTATGGCTACACCTTC.

The gene calls are TRBV30 and TRBJ2-1; D is possibly TRBD2 (5 bases). Germline CDR1 GTSNPN, CDR2 SVGIG (reference sequence). The CDR3 is made up of 14 amino acids. Trimming pared 3 bases from V and 5 bases from J, leaving 14 bases between. CDR3 loop: CAWSSMRAHNEQFF. Written as DNA, the CDR3 is TGTGCCTGGAGCAGCATGCGGGCCCACAATGAGCAGTTCTTC.

V and J are TRBV20-1 and TRBJ2-1, with TRBD2 identical over 11 bases. The CDR3 contains 15 residues. Trimming took 5 bases from V and 8 from J; bases not matched to a gene: 11. Germline assignment: CDR1 DFQATT and CDR2 SNEGSKA (reference sequence). The CDR3 is CSALLAGGLSHEQFF. CDR3 coding DNA: TGCAGTGCTCTCCTAGCGGGGGGACTAAGTCATGAGCAGTTCTTC.

This chain uses TRBV7-9 with TRBJ2-1; TRBD1 is a possible D gene (6 bases). Trimming shortened V by 8 bases and J by 4 bases, and 9 bases separated the two germline ends. The length of the CDR3 is 12 residues. Looked up from germline, CDR1 is SEHNR and CDR2 is FQNEAQ (reference sequence). The CDR3 reads CASADRYNEQFF. The CDR3 nucleotides are TGTGCCAGCGCGGACAGATACAATGAGCAGTTCTTC.

There are a few counts of this clonotype. The chain employs TRBV6-5 and TRBJ1-2; D unresolved. Germline CDR1 is MNHEY and CDR2 is SVGAGI. Trimming cost V 2 bases and J 0 bases, with 10 bases left between them. The CDR3 length is 15 residues. The CDR3 DNA reads TGTGCCAGCAGTTACGAGCGCTTCCCTAACTATGGCTACACCTTC. Its translation: CASSYERFPNYGYTF.

This chain uses TRBV6-2 or TRBV6-3 with TRBJ2-1, with 8 bases that match TRBD1. The CDR3 consists of 12 residues. The V gene's germline CDR1 is MNHEY and CDR2 SVGEGT. The ends lost 8 bases at V and 7 bases at J; junction bases unmatched: 4. The chain's CDR3 is CASRNRGNEQFF. The CDR3 nucleotides are TGTGCCAGCCGGAACAGGGGGAATGAGCAGTTCTTC.

This clonotype was seen only a few times. The rearrangement joins TRBV29-1 to TRBJ2-1; 9 bases are shared with TRBD2. V gave up 4 bases and J gave up 3 bases; unmatched junction bases: 1. Per germline, CDR1 SQVTM and CDR2 ANQGSEA. There are 13 residues in the CDR3. This CDR3 reads CSVVAGVYNEQFF. CDR3 nucleotides: TGCAGCGTTGTAGCGGGGGTCTACAATGAGCAGTTCTTC.

The chain joins TRBV4-2 to TRBJ2-3; 9 nucleotides align to TRBD1. The CDR3 length is 14 residues. After removal of 3 bases from V and 6 bases from J, the junction contained 4 bases not matched to a gene. The V gene's germline CDR1 is LGHNA and CDR2 YNFKEQ. CDR3 bases: TGTGCCAGCAGCCAGGGGACAGGGCCGGATACGCAGTATTTT. This encodes CASSQGTGPDTQYF.

The V and J genes are TRBV12-3 or TRBV12-4 and TRBJ2-7; possibly TRBD1 for D (6 bases). This CDR3 has 15 residues. Trimming cost V 5 bases and J 3 bases, with 17 bases left between them. The CDR3, as DNA: TGTGCCAGCAGTAAGTCCGGGACACTCTACTACGAGCAGTACTTC. This translates into CASSKSGTLYYEQYF.